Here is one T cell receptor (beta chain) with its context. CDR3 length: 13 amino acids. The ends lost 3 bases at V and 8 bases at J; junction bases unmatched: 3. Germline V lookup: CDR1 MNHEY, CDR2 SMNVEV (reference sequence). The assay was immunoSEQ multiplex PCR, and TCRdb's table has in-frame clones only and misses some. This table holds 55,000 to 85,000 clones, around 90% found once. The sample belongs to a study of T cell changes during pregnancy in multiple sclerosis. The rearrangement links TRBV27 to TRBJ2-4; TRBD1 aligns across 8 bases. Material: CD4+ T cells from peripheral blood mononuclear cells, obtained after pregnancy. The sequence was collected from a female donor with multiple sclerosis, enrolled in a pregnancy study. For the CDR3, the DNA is TGTGCCAGCAGTTTTGACAGGGGTTACATTCAGTACTTC. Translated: CASSFDRGYIQYF.